The T cell receptor beta chain described here comes from a study of blood T cell repertoires in COVID-19. Authors' analysis steps: Estimated nucleated cell counts came from reference gene primer amplification. Repertoires were generated with immunoSEQ multiplex PCR, while TCRdb's copy carries only in-frame clones and drops some. V, J and clone size reflect that table, while D and trimming were determined from the DNA. This table holds about 250,000 clones, around 89% found once. The V gene's germline CDR1 is KGHSH and CDR2 LQKENI. The CDR3 contains 17 residues. The J segment lost 1 base and the V segment lost 1 base, leaving 6 bases of the junction unmatched. Cohort 3 recovered donors had two negative PCRs, clearance, or symptom resolution.

Sequenced sample: PBMCs or T cells enriched from blood (not recorded which). This TCR was sampled from a woman in her 50s who had recovered from COVID-19. The chain combines TRBV18 with TRBJ1-1; 10 bases agree with TRBD1. This CDR3 is CASSPRQGALGNTEAFF. Written as DNA, the CDR3 is TGTGCCAGCTCACCACGACAGGGGGCGTTGGGGAACACTGAAGCTTTCTTT.